This TCR beta chain derives from a study of cytomegalovirus exposure and HLA in healthy donors. Study-wide findings and caveats: Three chains linked to CMV were shown in vitro to be specific for CMV antigens.

The CDR3 spans 14 residues. The germline V and J ends were trimmed by 2 bases and 4 bases, with 12 bases remaining between them. CDR1 is MNHEY and CDR2 is SMNVEV in the germline V gene (reference sequence). The data were produced by immunoSEQ multiplex PCR, yet TCRdb's version contains in-frame clones alone and is incomplete. Counted here are over 200,000 clones, roughly 84% occurring once; the ten biggest clones make up 2% to 2.5%. For this clone: Its specificity is not known.

The chain joins TRBV27 to TRBJ2-7, with a weak D call TRBD2 (5 bases). Sequences were obtained from PBMCs. This sequence originates from a woman between 18 and 29 years old in good health and CMV-seropositive. CDR3 sequence reads: CASSLIEGSYEQYF. CDR3 bases: TGTGCCAGCAGTTTAATTGAGGGTTCGTACGAGCAGTACTTC.